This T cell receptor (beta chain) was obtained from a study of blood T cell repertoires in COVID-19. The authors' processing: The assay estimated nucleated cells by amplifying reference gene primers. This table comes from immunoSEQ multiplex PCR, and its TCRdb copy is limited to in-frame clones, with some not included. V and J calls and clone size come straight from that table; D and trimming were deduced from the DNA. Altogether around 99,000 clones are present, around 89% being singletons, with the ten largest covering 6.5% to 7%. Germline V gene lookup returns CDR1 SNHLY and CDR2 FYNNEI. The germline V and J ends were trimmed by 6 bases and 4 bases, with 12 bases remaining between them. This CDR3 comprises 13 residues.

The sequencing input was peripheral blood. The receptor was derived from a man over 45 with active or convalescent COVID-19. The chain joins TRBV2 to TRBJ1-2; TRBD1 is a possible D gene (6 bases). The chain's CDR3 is CASRTGTSYGYTF. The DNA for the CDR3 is TGTGCCAGCAGGACAGGAACCTCCTATGGCTACACCTTC.